The clone carrying this T cell receptor (beta chain) came up a few times. The antigen remains undetermined. This specimen comes from a study of blood T cells in healthy people across ages. They isolated at least 6 million PBMCs from each sample. PCR was performed a second time for 7 to 11 cycles using a sample-barcoded 5' primer and a J-beta primer mix. TCRdb reprocessed the 5' RACE reads via MiXCR and lists one record per CDR3 protein. There are around 1,600,000 distinct CDR3 sequences in the sample; roughly two fifths occur only once, and about 4% lies in the top ten. V shed 0 bases and J 7 bases; nucleotides not matched to a gene: 12. This CDR3 is built from 18 residues. CDR1 and CDR2 from the germline V gene are LGHNA and YSLEER. Study observations and caveats: Conclusively comparing naive with antigen-experienced cells was impossible with unsorted PBMCs.

The receptor's source is a woman aged 18-29 years in good health. Sequencing was carried out using blood. The chain is built from TRBV4-3 and TRBJ2-1, with TRBD1 matching 10 bases. CDR3 region: CASSQDALTGGYLNEQFF. In DNA, the CDR3 is TGCGCCAGCAGCCAAGATGCTTTGACAGGGGGCTATTTGAATGAGCAGTTCTTC.